This T cell receptor (beta chain) emerged from a study of cytomegalovirus exposure and HLA in healthy donors. Background on the study: In a previous analysis, 110 million or so unique TCR beta sequences were found from roughly 180 million T cells. Study-level results: Prediction of most subjects' HLA-A and HLA-B alleles by TCR beta sequences was reportedly accurate. Researchers reported in a later analysis that a missense DCLRE1C variant was tied to TCR beta V- and J-gene trimming. The majority of TCR sequences were rare, yet some public TCRs appeared in many donors.

Germline CDR1 reads SGHTA; CDR2 reads FQGTGA. The CDR3 spans 16 residues. The V gene end was trimmed by 5 bases and the J gene end by 5 bases; junction bases not matched to a gene: 11. Researchers ran the PCR with 60 Vbeta and 13 Jbeta primers. Repertoires were generated with immunoSEQ multiplex PCR, while TCRdb's copy carries only in-frame clones and drops some. In the table there are about 150,000 clones, approximately 61% of which are singletons. Of note for this clone: The antigen remains unidentified.

Sequenced sample: PBMCs. The chain carries TRBV7-3 and TRBJ2-1, with 8 bases aligning to TRBD2. The clonotype was recovered from a woman aged 35 to 49 in good health and CMV-seronegative. CDR3 coding DNA: TGTGCCAGCAGCCTCGTAGCGGGGCTAGGAGACAATGAGCAGTTCTTC. It encodes CASSLVAGLGDNEQFF.